This record looks at one T cell receptor (beta chain) sequence and its context. Its target is unknown. The data were taken from a study of esophageal squamous cell carcinoma under preoperative chemotherapy. Study-wide results and limits: Abundant clones tended to shrink rather than expand after paclitaxel-nedaplatin. Tumor-infiltrating lymphocytes showed no significant post-chemotherapy TCR diversity increase, unlike peripheral T cells. After treatment, tumor-infiltrating lymphocytes seemed to come partly from incoming peripheral T cells, not only local changes.

Trimming removed 6 bases at V and 5 bases at J, with 20 bases between. The CDR3 has 16 amino acids. TCRdb re-called the PCR reads through MiXCR, storing one row per CDR3 protein. The repertoire holds more than 15,000 distinct CDR3 sequences, with around 45% as singletons. The time point denotes: before preoperative PTX-NDP chemotherapy. Before surgery, patients were given preoperative paclitaxel-nedaplatin chemotherapy. This sample was taken from a patient given preoperative chemotherapy. The receptor's source is a human donor with esophageal squamous cell carcinoma. The donor label of this sample is uncertain. The rearrangement links TRBV12-3 or TRBV12-4 to TRBJ2-4; no clear D. The CDR3 DNA sequence: TGTGCCAGCAGCCGTAGGGAAGGCCCTTTCCAAAACATTCAGTACTTC. As protein: CASSRREGPFQNIQYF.